These 32 T cell receptor beta chains were sequenced from one sample in a study of blood T cell repertoires in COVID-19 (TCRdb year 2020). The library came from the immunoSEQ multiplex PCR assay. TCRdb carries this immuneACCESS record with in-frame sequences only. Its versions omit some clonotypes, under half of them owing to an unresolved V gene in the studies checked, with the rest unexplained. A total of hundreds of thousands of clones appear in this sample, about 90% of them only once. The ten largest clonotypes hold about 1.7% of the sample. The sample was PBMCs or T cells enriched from blood (not recorded which). These receptors were taken from a young woman with acute COVID-19.

This clone was seen once. DNA of the CDR3: TGTGCCAGTAGTATAGAACAGGGAATAAACACCGGGGAGCTGTTTTTT. Encoded protein: CASSIEQGINTGELFF. The chain links TRBV19 to TRBJ2-2, with TRBD1 as a possible D gene (6 bases). V was clipped by 0 bases and J by 2 bases, with 10 bases between them. The CDR3 is 16 amino acids. Germline V gene lookup returns CDR1 LNHDA and CDR2 SQIVND (reference sequence).

The CDR3 loop is CASSTGEQYF. DNA of the CDR3: TGTGCCAGCAGCACCGGCGAGCAGTACTTC. The chain carries TRBV2 and TRBJ2-7; no firm D call. Per the germline V gene, CDR1 is SNHLY and CDR2 is FYNNEI. V lost 6 bases and J lost 6, with 6 bases in between. This CDR3 has 10 amino acids.

The CDR3 sequence: CASSTKGGYTEAFF. The DNA of the CDR3 is TGTGCCAGCAGTACAAAGGGGGGGTACACTGAAGCTTTCTTT. V usage is TRBV6-5 and J usage is TRBJ1-1; D is possibly TRBD1 (6 bases). Between the trimmed V and J ends, which lost 5 bases and 3 bases, there was a span of 13 bases. This CDR3 is 14 amino acids long. In germline, CDR1 is MNHEY, CDR2 SVGAGI.

The chain has TRBV2 and TRBJ1-2, with D possibly being TRBD1 (6 bases). Trimming cost V 3 bases and J 1 base, with 9 bases left between them. This CDR3 has 14 amino acids. Germline V gives CDR1 SNHLY, CDR2 FYNNEI. The CDR3 reads CASSEAGDNYGYTF. DNA for the CDR3: TGTGCCAGCAGTGAGGCAGGGGATAACTATGGCTACACCTTC.

This sequence joins TRBV5-6 and TRBJ2-1, with 8 bases matching TRBD2. CDR3 length equals 16 residues. Germline assignment: CDR1 SGHDT and CDR2 YYEEEE. V shed 3 bases, J shed 1 base, and the junction held 6 bases outside the gene matches. For the CDR3, the DNA is TGTGCCAGCAGCTCCGCCGGGACTAGATCCTACAATGAGCAGTTCTTC. Amino acid sequence: CASSSAGTRSYNEQFF.

The chain links TRBV18 to TRBJ2-1; weak D call: TRBD1 (7 bases). The CDR3 contains 17 residues. Germline CDR1 and CDR2: KGHSH and LQKENI. V was pared by 1 base and J by 5 bases, with 18 bases between. The CDR3 reads CASSPLQDRDWDNEQFF. Here the CDR3 DNA reads TGTGCCAGCTCACCACTCCAAGACAGGGACTGGGACAATGAGCAGTTCTTC. The full variable domain, in which reference TRBV18 and TRBJ2-1 provide the parts outside the CDR3, is NAGVMQNPRHLVRRRGQEARLRCSPMKGHSHVYWYRQLPEEGLKFMVYLQKENIIDESGMPKERFSAEFPKEGPSILRIQQVVRGDSAAYFCASSPLQDRDWDNEQFFGPGTRLTVL.

V usage is TRBV24-1 and J usage is TRBJ2-1, with D perhaps matching TRBD1 (5 bases). The V end was cut by 2 bases, the J end by 5 bases, with 9 bases between. Per the germline V gene, CDR1 is KGHDR and CDR2 is SFDVKD. The CDR3 consists of 14 residues. This chain's CDR3 is CATSDWRQHNEQFF. The CDR3 DNA is TGTGCCACCAGTGATTGGAGACAGCACAATGAGCAGTTCTTC.

This rearrangement joins TRBV28 to TRBJ1-5; D might be TRBD1 (6 bases). There are 17 residues in the CDR3. V was trimmed by 7 bases and J by 3 bases, leaving 22 bases between them. Per the germline V gene, CDR1 is MDHEN and CDR2 is SYDVKM. The CDR3 nucleotides read TGTGCCAGCAACCCCTCCACCGCACAGGGCATCAATCAGCCCCAGCATTTT. Translated, it gives CASNPSTAQGINQPQHF. Filled out from reference TRBV28 and TRBJ1-5, the complete variable domain reads DVKVTQSSRYLVKRTGEKVFLECVQDMDHENMFWYRQDPGLGLRLIYFSYDVKMKEKGDIPEGYSVSREKKERFSLILESASTNQTSMYLCASNPSTAQGINQPQHFGDGTRLSIL.

The chain combines TRBV7-9 with TRBJ2-1; D might be TRBD2 (6 bases). Germline V gives CDR1 SEHNR, CDR2 FQNEAQ (reference sequence). The CDR3 length is 11 residues. Deletions cut 8 bases from V and 8 bases from J, with 10 bases between. The CDR3 coding sequence is TGTGCCAGCGGAGGGTTGGATGAGCAGTTCTTC. It yields the protein CASGGLDEQFF.

The chain links TRBV7-8 to TRBJ2-5; D uncertain. The V gene lost 1 base and the J gene lost 5 bases, with 8 bases spanning the gap. The CDR3 spans 13 residues. Looked up from germline, CDR1 is SGHVS and CDR2 is FQNEAQ. In nucleotides, the CDR3 is TGTGCCAGCAGCTTAGACCCTAGGGAGACCCAGTACTTC. Amino acid sequence: CASSLDPRETQYF.

The V gene is TRBV15, the J gene TRBJ2-3; 7 bases match TRBD2. Losses at the gene ends were 0 bases for V and 4 bases for J; bases not matched to a gene: 7. The germline V gene has CDR1 LNHNV and CDR2 YYDKDF (reference sequence). The CDR3 spans 16 residues. As DNA, the CDR3 is TGTGCCACCAGCAGAGATTCGAGACTAGCATCAGATACGCAGTATTTT. Translating it yields CATSRDSRLASDTQYF.

The rearrangement joins TRBV7-9 to TRBJ2-5; 12 nucleotides line up with TRBD1. The CDR3 contains 18 residues. With 2 bases clipped from V and 5 bases from J, the junction kept 12 bases outside the gene matches. CDR1 and CDR2 from the germline V gene are SEHNR and FQNEAQ (reference sequence). The CDR3 loop is CASSLWGQGASVKETQYF. CDR3 sequence (DNA): TGTGCCAGCAGCTTATGGGGACAGGGGGCATCGGTAAAGGAGACCCAGTACTTC.

This chain uses TRBV28 with TRBJ1-5, with 7 positions matching TRBD1. The length of the CDR3 is 15 residues. The germline V gene has CDR1 MDHEN and CDR2 SYDVKM. V lost 6 bases and J lost 5; bases outside the gene matches: 10. CDR3 in amino acids: CASRGTVTGHQPQHF. CDR3 sequence (DNA): TGTGCCAGCAGAGGGACAGTAACTGGGCATCAGCCCCAGCATTTT.

V usage is TRBV28 and J usage is TRBJ1-1, with D maybe TRBD1 (5 bases). Germline CDR1 reads MDHEN; CDR2 reads SYDVKM. V gave up 2 bases and J gave up 1 base, with 8 bases separating them. CDR3 length: 14 amino acids. The CDR3 DNA reads as TGTGCCAGCAGTTTACAGGGATGGAACACTGAAGCTTTCTTT. This codes for CASSLQGWNTEAFF.

The chain carries TRBV19 and TRBJ2-6; TRBD1 agrees at 8 bases. Germline CDR1 and CDR2: LNHDA and SQIVND (reference sequence). This CDR3 comprises 18 residues. The ends lost 7 bases at V and 0 bases at J; junction bases unmatched: 11. The CDR3 region has the DNA TGTGCCAGTACCCTTCTGGGACAGGTGATCTCTGGGGCCAACGTCCTGACTTTC. Protein: CASTLLGQVISGANVLTF. Filled out from reference TRBV19 and TRBJ2-6, the complete variable domain reads DGGITQSPKYLFRKEGQNVTLSCEQNLNHDAMYWYRQDPGQGLRLIYYSQIVNDFQKGDIAEGYSVSREKKESFPLTVTSAQKNPTAFYLCASTLLGQVISGANVLTFGAGSRLTVL.

This clone has just one count. The V and J genes are TRBV7-2 and TRBJ2-7, with D perhaps TRBD2 (6 bases). Germline CDR1 reads SGHTA; CDR2 reads FQGNSA. V was clipped by 0 bases and J by 6 bases, with 6 bases between them. CDR3 length: 12 residues. The CDR3: CASSLASGEQYF. CDR3 sequence (DNA): TGTGCCAGCAGCTTAGCTAGCGGCGAGCAGTACTTC.

The chain has TRBV6-2 or TRBV6-3 and TRBJ2-7; D uncertain. The V gene's germline CDR1 is MNHEY and CDR2 SVGEGT. V shed 2 bases and J shed 2 bases, with 4 bases lying between them. This CDR3 region has 12 residues. The CDR3 loop reads CASSYIAYEQYF. The CDR3 DNA follows: TGTGCCAGCAGTTACATCGCCTACGAGCAGTACTTC.

J is TRBJ1-1 and V is TRBV19; maybe TRBD1 (5 bases). The V gene's germline CDR1 is LNHDA and CDR2 SQIVND (reference sequence). The CDR3 is 13 amino acids. The V end was cut by 6 bases, the J end by 2 bases, with 10 bases between. The CDR3 coding sequence is TGTGCCAGTAGCAAAGGGGTTAACACTGAAGCTTTCTTT. Translated, it gives CASSKGVNTEAFF.

This chain uses TRBV5-1 with TRBJ1-1; TRBD1 might be the D (5 bases). The V end was cut by 3 bases, the J end by 4 bases, with 16 bases between. The CDR3 has 15 residues. From germline, CDR1 is SGHRS and CDR2 YFSETQ. The CDR3 reads CASSWTPGGTTEAFF. The CDR3 DNA follows: TGCGCCAGCAGCTGGACCCCCGGGGGTACCACTGAAGCTTTCTTT.

This chain connects TRBV12-3 or TRBV12-4 to TRBJ1-2, with no clear D. V was shortened by 5 bases and J by 5 bases, with 12 bases between the two germline ends. This CDR3 comprises 13 residues. The CDR3 sequence is CASSRSQIYGYTF. DNA of the CDR3: TGTGCCAGCAGTCGCTCTCAGATTTATGGCTACACCTTC.

The chain has TRBV7-3 and TRBJ2-1, with 9 bases aligning to TRBD2. Germline CDR1 is SGHTA and CDR2 is FQGTGA. V shed 6 bases and J 8 bases; nucleotides not matched to a gene: 11. CDR3 size: 15 residues. CDR3 amino acids: CASSPWGGRAYEQFF. Written as DNA, the CDR3 is TGTGCCAGCAGTCCTTGGGGCGGGAGGGCCTATGAGCAGTTCTTC.

This clone came up once. V is TRBV29-1 and J is TRBJ2-7, with D possibly TRBD1 on 5 matching bases. This CDR3 spans 13 amino acids. Trimming pared 0 bases from V and 4 bases from J, leaving 10 bases between. The germline CDR1 and CDR2 sequences are SQVTM and ANQGSEA. As DNA, the CDR3 is TGCAGCGTTGAAGATGGTTCAGGGTACGAGCAGTACTTC. Translated: CSVEDGSGYEQYF.

V gene TRBV18 combines with J gene TRBJ2-6; D gene unclear. Germline V CDR1 and CDR2: KGHSH, LQKENI. V was trimmed by 2 bases and J by 4 bases, leaving 9 bases between them. This CDR3 comprises 15 residues. The CDR3 DNA reads as TGTGCCAGCTCACCATCCGCGTACGGGGCCAACGTCCTGACTTTC. Encoded protein: CASSPSAYGANVLTF.

The rearrangement uses TRBV6-5 and TRBJ2-3, with D possibly TRBD1 on 5 matching bases. Trimming cost V 6 bases and J 4 bases, with 17 bases left between them. This CDR3 spans 15 amino acids. Germline V gene data show CDR1 as MNHEY and CDR2 as SVGAGI. CDR3 in amino acids: CASSRLQGPSDTQYF. CDR3 DNA: TGTGCCAGCAGCCGTCTGCAGGGTCCATCAGATACGCAGTATTTT.

This clone was seen just once. The J gene is TRBJ2-7, the V gene TRBV3-1 (or the pseudogene TRBV3-2); D may be TRBD1 (6 bases). Germline CDR1 reads LGHDT; CDR2 reads YNNKEL (reference sequence). The V end lost 6 bases, the J end lost 6 bases, and 18 bases lay between the germline ends. There are 14 residues in the CDR3. Here the CDR3 DNA reads TGTGCCAGCAGTTTTATGCAGGGGAGTCGCGAGCAGTACTTC. The encoded protein is CASSFMQGSREQYF.

The rearrangement links TRBV18 to TRBJ1-4; D uncertain. The CDR3 totals 16 residues. The ends were cut back, 0 bases at V and 8 bases at J, with 16 bases in the middle. The germline gives CDR1 KGHSH, CDR2 LQKENI. Here the CDR3 reads CASSPPSSTREEKLFF. The CDR3 region has the DNA TGTGCCAGCTCACCACCGAGCTCAACGAGGGAAGAAAAACTGTTTTTT.

V and J are TRBV7-2 and TRBJ1-1, with D perhaps matching TRBD1 (6 bases). Trimming left V 3 bases short and J 1 base short, with 9 bases between. The CDR3 runs 14 residues. CDR1 and CDR2 from the germline V gene are SGHTA and FQGNSA. CDR3 bases: TGTGCCAGCAGCTTGCAGGGGACGAACACTGAAGCTTTCTTT. As protein: CASSLQGTNTEAFF.

V gene TRBV27 combines with J gene TRBJ2-4; possibly TRBD2 for D (5 bases). Per the germline V gene, CDR1 is MNHEY and CDR2 is SMNVEV (reference sequence). This CDR3 spans 16 amino acids. Trimming left V 5 bases short and J 0 bases short, with 14 bases between. The CDR3 coding sequence is TGTGCCAGCAGTCCCGGGATTGGGGTAGCCAAAAACATTCAGTACTTC. Protein sequence: CASSPGIGVAKNIQYF.

This rearrangement joins TRBV5-1 to TRBJ1-5, with a possible D match to TRBD1 (5 bases). The germline V gene encodes CDR1 SGHRS and CDR2 YFSETQ. V lost 2 bases to trimming and J lost 7 bases, with 10 bases between them. This CDR3 region has 13 residues. The CDR3 spells CASSFQGGQPQHF. CDR3 nucleotides: TGCGCCAGCAGCTTTCAGGGTGGGCAGCCCCAGCATTTT.

V is TRBV5-1 and J is TRBJ1-3; 9 bases agree with TRBD1. From germline, CDR1 is SGHRS and CDR2 YFSETQ. V dropped 2 bases and J dropped 3; count of bases not matched to a gene: 6. There are 16 residues in the CDR3. The CDR3 DNA reads TGCGCCAGCAGCTTTAAACAGGGGGCAATTGGAAACACCATATATTTT. Translated, it gives CASSFKQGAIGNTIYF.

The chain uses TRBV29-1 and TRBJ2-5; perhaps TRBD1 as D (5 bases). This CDR3 contains 12 residues. In germline, CDR1 is SQVTM, CDR2 ANQGSEA. The V gene lost 8 bases and the J gene lost 1 base, with 11 bases spanning the gap. CDR3 sequence: CSQQGAQETQYF. In DNA form, the CDR3 reads TGCAGCCAGCAGGGCGCCCAAGAGACCCAGTACTTC.

The chain uses TRBV5-4 and TRBJ2-1; no clear D. V lost 4 bases and J lost 0, with 11 bases in between. Germline values: CDR1 SGHNT, CDR2 YYREEE (reference sequence). This CDR3 is 15 amino acids long. CDR3 nucleotides: TGTGCCAGCAGCCCAACTGCTGCCTCCTACAATGAGCAGTTCTTC. The encoded protein is CASSPTAASYNEQFF. The complete variable domain, with remaining parts taken from reference TRBV5-4 and TRBJ2-1, reads ETGVTQSPTHLIKTRGQQVTLRCSSQSGHNTVSWYQQALGQGPQFIFQYYREEENGRGNFPPRFSGLQFPNYSSELNVNALELDDSALYLCASSPTAASYNEQFFGPGTRLTVL.